This T cell receptor (beta chain) was found in a study of cytomegalovirus exposure and HLA in healthy donors. Study-level background: Among about 179 million T cells, an earlier analysis found 120 million or so unique TCR beta sequences. Samples from HLA-typed donors yielded approximately 88 million unique TCRs in an early data release. General study findings and limits: As was reported, the classifier diagnosed cytomegalovirus status with high specificity and sensitivity.

About this clone itself: Its antigen is unknown.

V lost 1 base and J lost 7, with 10 bases in between. The CDR3 length is 13 residues. Germline V gene data show CDR1 as SGHTA and CDR2 as FQGNSA. The study ran its PCR with 60 Vbeta and 13 Jbeta primers. Repertoires were generated with immunoSEQ multiplex PCR, while TCRdb's copy carries only in-frame clones and drops some. The table records about 140,000 clones, about three fifths of them present only once. The sequencing input was PBMCs. The V gene is TRBV7-2, the J gene TRBJ1-1; D is perhaps TRBD1 (6 bases). The sequence was obtained from a male donor in good health and CMV-seronegative. DNA for the CDR3: TGTGCCAGCAGCTTAGGAGGGGGGGGTGAAGCTTTCTTT. It encodes CASSLGGGGEAFF.